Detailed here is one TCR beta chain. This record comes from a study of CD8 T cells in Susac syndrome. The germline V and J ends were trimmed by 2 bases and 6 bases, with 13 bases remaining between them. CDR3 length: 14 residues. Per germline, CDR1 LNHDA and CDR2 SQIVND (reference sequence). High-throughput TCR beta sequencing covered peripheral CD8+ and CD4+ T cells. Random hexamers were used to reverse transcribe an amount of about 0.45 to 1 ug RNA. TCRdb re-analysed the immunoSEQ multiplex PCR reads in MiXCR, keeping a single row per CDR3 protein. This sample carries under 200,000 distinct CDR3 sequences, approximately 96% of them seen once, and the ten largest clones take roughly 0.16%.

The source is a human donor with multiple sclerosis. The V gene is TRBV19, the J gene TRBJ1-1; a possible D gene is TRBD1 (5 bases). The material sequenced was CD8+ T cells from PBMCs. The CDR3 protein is CASSIYEGGAEAFF. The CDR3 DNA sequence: TGTGCCAGTAGTATATACGAGGGAGGGGCTGAAGCTTTCTTT.